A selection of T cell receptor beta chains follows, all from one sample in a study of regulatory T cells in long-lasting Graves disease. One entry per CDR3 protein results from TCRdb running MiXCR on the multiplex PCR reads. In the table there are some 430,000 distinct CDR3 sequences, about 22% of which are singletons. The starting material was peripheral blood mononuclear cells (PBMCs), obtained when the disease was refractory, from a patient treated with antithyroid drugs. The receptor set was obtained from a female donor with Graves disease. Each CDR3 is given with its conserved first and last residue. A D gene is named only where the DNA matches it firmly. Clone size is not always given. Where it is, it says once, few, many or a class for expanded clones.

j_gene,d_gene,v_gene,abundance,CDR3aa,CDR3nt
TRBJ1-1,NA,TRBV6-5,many,CASSYSQGQGGAEAFF,TGTGCCAGCAGTTACTCCCAGGGGCAGGGTGGAGCTGAAGCTTTCTTT
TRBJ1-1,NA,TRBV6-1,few,CALLDSPNTEAFF,TGTGCCTTACTGGACAGCCCGAACACTGAAGCTTTCTTT
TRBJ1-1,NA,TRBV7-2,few,CASSLKFRLDGHEAFF,TGTGCCAGCAGCTTAAAGTTTCGCCTGGATGGACACGAAGCTTTCTTT
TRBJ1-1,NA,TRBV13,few,CASSLTQGNTEAFF,TGTGCCAGCAGCTTAACGCAGGGCAACACTGAAGCTTTCTTT
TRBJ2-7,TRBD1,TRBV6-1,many,CASSATVDRAVYKQYF,TGTGCCAGCAGTGCAACTGTGGACAGGGCCGTTTACAAGCAGTACTTC
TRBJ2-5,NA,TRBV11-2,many,CASSLGVGAETQYF,TGTGCCAGCAGCTTAGGTGTGGGGGCAGAGACCCAGTACTTC
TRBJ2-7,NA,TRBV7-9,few,CASSGRMGVTEQYF,TGTGCCAGCAGCGGCCGAATGGGGGTTACCGAGCAGTACTTC
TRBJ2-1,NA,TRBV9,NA,CASSVEILDAVFF,TGTGCCAGCAGCGTAGAGATCTTGGACGCTGTGTTCTTC
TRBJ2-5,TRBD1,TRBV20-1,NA,CSAPTGGAETQYF,TGCAGTGCGCCTACAGGGGGCGCCGAGACCCAGTACTTC
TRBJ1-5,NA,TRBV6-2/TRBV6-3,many,CASSESAGTAWQPQHF,TGTGCCAGCAGTGAAAGTGCAGGCACAGCGTGGCAGCCCCAGCATTTT
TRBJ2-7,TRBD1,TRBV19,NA,CASQQGFSYEQYF,TGTGCCAGTCAACAGGGGTTCTCCTACGAGCAGTACTTC
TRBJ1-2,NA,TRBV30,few,CAWSVAYGYTF,TGTGCCTGGAGTGTTGCCTATGGCTACACCTTC
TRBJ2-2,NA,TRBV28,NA,CASSHSLQGGTGELFF,TGTGCCAGCAGTCACTCCCTGCAGGGGGGCACCGGGGAGCTGTTTTTT
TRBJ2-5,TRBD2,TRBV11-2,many,CASSSVREGPIGYF,TGTGCCAGCAGTTCGGTGCGGGAGGGCCCCATCGGGTACTTC
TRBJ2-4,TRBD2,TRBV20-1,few,CSARGTSGGNLAKNIQYF,TGCAGTGCTAGAGGGACTAGCGGGGGGAACCTAGCCAAAAACATTCAGTACTTC
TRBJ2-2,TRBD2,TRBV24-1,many,CATSDPSSGWFLNTGELFF,TGTGCCACCAGTGATCCATCTAGCGGTTGGTTCCTGAACACCGGGGAGCTGTTTTTT
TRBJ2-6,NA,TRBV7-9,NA,CASSLVPDSSGANVLTF,TGTGCCAGCAGCTTAGTTCCGGACAGCTCTGGGGCCAACGTCCTGACTTTC
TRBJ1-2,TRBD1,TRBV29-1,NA,CSAPRQGDYGYTF,TGCAGCGCCCCCCGACAGGGGGACTATGGCTACACCTTC
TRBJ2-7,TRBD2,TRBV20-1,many,CSARGGGTSESSGNEQYF,TGCAGTGCTAGAGGTGGTGGGACTAGCGAGTCGTCAGGGAACGAGCAGTACTTC
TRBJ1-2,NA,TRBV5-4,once,CASSLDPDRRDGYTF,TGTGCCAGCAGCTTGGATCCCGACAGGCGGGATGGCTACACCTTC
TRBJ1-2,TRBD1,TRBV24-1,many,CATSGKTGNYGYTF,TGTGCCACCAGTGGAAAGACAGGGAACTATGGCTACACCTTC
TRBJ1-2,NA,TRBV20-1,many,CSAREPRIVIDDYGYTF,TGCAGTGCTAGAGAACCCCGTATTGTGATTGACGACTATGGCTACACCTTC
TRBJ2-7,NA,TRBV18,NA,CASSPAGPLDEQYF,TGTGCCAGCTCACCAGCCGGGCCCCTGGACGAGCAGTACTTC
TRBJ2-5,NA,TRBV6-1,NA,CASRQGPTGTQYF,TGTGCCAGCAGACAAGGACCCACGGGGACCCAGTACTTC
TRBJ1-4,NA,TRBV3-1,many,CASSRQGGANEKLFF,TGTGCCAGCAGCCGCCAGGGAGGGGCTAATGAAAAACTGTTTTTT